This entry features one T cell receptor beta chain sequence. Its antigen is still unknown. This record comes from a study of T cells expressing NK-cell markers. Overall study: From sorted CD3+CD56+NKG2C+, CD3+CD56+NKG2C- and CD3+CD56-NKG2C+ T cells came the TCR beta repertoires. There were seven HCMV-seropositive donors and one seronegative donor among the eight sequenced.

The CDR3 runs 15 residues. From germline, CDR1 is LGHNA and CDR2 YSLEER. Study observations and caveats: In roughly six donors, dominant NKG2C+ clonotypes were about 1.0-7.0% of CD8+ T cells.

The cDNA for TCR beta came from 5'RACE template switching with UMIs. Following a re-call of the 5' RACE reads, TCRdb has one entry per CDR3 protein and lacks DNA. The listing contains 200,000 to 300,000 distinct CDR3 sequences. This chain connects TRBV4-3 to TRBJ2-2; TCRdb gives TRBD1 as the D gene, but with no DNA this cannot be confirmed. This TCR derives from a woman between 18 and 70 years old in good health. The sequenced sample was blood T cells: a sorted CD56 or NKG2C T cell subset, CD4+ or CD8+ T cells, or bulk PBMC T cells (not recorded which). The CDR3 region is CASSHGQGGAGELFF.